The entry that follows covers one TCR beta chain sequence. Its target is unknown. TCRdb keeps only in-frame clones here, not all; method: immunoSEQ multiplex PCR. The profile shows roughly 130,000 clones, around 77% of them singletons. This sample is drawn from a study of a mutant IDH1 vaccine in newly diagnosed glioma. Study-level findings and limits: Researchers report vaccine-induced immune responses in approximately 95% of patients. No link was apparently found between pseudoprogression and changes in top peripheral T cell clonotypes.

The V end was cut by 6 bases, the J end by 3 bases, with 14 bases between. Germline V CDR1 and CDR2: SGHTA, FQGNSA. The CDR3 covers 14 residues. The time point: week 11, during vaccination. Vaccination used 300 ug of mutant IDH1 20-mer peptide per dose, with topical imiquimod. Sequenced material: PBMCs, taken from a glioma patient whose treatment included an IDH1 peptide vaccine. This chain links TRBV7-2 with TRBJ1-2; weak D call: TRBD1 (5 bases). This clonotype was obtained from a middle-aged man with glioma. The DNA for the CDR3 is TGTGCCAGCAGAGCCCCCGGGACCGACTATGGCTACACCTTC. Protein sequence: CASRAPGTDYGYTF.